Below, 22 T cell receptor beta chains from the same sample are listed, as sequenced in a study of shared clonotypes between healthy human individuals. Assay used: immunoSEQ multiplex PCR; TCRdb lists only in-frame clones, some missing. The table has 2,500,000 or so clones, about nine tenths seen once; the top ten hold around 0.4%. Specimen: naive CD4+ T cells from PBMCs. The subset here: CD45RA+ positively selected. The origin of the receptors is a man between 18 and 35 years old in good health. Some clones in this sample may be carry-over from other donors' samples.

The chain is built from TRBV5-1 and TRBJ2-2; tentatively, D is TRBD1 (6 bases). The CDR3 runs to 14 residues. The germline V gene encodes CDR1 SGHRS and CDR2 YFSETQ. V was pared by 5 bases and J by 6 bases, with 14 bases between. This CDR3 is CASSQLQGSGELFF. The CDR3 nucleotides are TGCGCCAGCAGTCAATTACAGGGATCCGGGGAGCTGTTTTTT.

The rearrangement uses TRBV5-1 and TRBJ1-1, with D maybe TRBD1 (6 bases). Deletions cut 0 bases from V and 6 bases from J, with 12 bases between. CDR1 is SGHRS and CDR2 is YFSETQ in the germline V gene. The CDR3 length is 14 residues. The CDR3 DNA is TGCGCCAGCAGCTTGGGGCCGGGGGGCGCTGAAGCTTTCTTT. Residues: CASSLGPGGAEAFF.

The rearrangement links TRBV7-3 to TRBJ2-7, with 8 bases matching TRBD1. Losses at the gene ends were 3 bases for V and 2 bases for J; bases not matched to a gene: 6. The CDR3 covers 15 residues. Germline CDR1 SGHTA, CDR2 FQGTGA. This CDR3 reads CASSFGQGAPYEQYF. The CDR3, as DNA: TGTGCCAGCAGCTTTGGGCAGGGGGCCCCCTACGAGCAGTACTTC.

This clone was seen a single time. The gene calls are TRBV6-6 and TRBJ2-7; the D gene is possibly TRBD1 (7 bases). Germline V lookup: CDR1 MNHNY, CDR2 SVGAGI (reference sequence). The CDR3 runs 15 residues. V shed 7 bases and J shed 4 bases, with 20 bases lying between them. DNA for the CDR3: TGTGCCAGCAAACGTTCCGCGGGACAGCTATACGAGCAGTACTTC. This codes for CASKRSAGQLYEQYF.

V usage is TRBV30 and J usage is TRBJ1-3, with D maybe TRBD1 (5 bases). Germline loops: CDR1 GTSNPN, CDR2 SVGIG (reference sequence). V lost 1 base, J lost 2 bases, and 15 bases lay in between. This CDR3 is 16 amino acids long. DNA of the CDR3: TGTGCCTGGAGTGCCCACTTAGTGGGGGCTGGAAACACCATATATTTT. It yields the protein CAWSAHLVGAGNTIYF.

V usage is TRBV18 and J usage is TRBJ1-3, with D possibly being TRBD1 (5 bases). Germline CDR1 KGHSH, CDR2 LQKENI. The CDR3 has 16 residues. V lost 3 bases, J lost 2 bases, and 14 bases lay in between. The chain's CDR3 is CASSPLPQGPGNTIYF. The CDR3, as DNA: TGTGCCAGCTCACCGTTACCGCAGGGTCCTGGAAACACCATATATTTT.

A word on this clone: Different DNA sequences within this sample yield the same CDR3. CDR3: CSANPQETQYF. The CDR3 region has the DNA TGCAGTGCTAACCCCCAAGAGACCCAGTACTTC. The chain uses TRBV20-1 and TRBJ2-5, with D unresolved. Trimming cost V 4 bases and J 1 base, with 4 bases left between them. This CDR3 region has 11 residues. Germline V lookup: CDR1 DFQATT, CDR2 SNEGSKA (reference sequence).

The chain carries TRBV25-1 and TRBJ1-2, with unresolved D. Trimming removed 8 bases at V and 4 bases at J, with 17 bases between. CDR1 MGHDK and CDR2 SYGVNS come from the germline V gene. There are 14 residues in the CDR3. The CDR3 here is CASGLPGQSYGYTF. DNA of the CDR3: TGTGCCAGCGGATTGCCCGGCCAGAGCTATGGCTACACCTTC.

The rearrangement joins TRBV18 to TRBJ2-3; possible D gene TRBD2, 5 bases. Per germline, CDR1 KGHSH and CDR2 LQKENI. The CDR3 totals 12 residues. V was shortened by 5 bases and J by 4 bases, with 7 bases between the two germline ends. The CDR3 sequence is CASSKGADTQYF. The CDR3 DNA follows: TGTGCCAGCTCAAAGGGAGCAGATACGCAGTATTTT.

The chain couples TRBV30 to TRBJ2-7, with a possible D match to TRBD1 (5 bases). The V end was cut by 2 bases, the J end by 3 bases, with 11 bases between. The CDR3 has 13 residues. Germline CDR1 GTSNPN, CDR2 SVGIG (reference sequence). Here the CDR3 reads CAWSPDTFYEQYF. CDR3 nucleotide sequence: TGTGCCTGGAGTCCGGACACTTTCTACGAGCAGTACTTC.

V and J are TRBV6-5 and TRBJ2-7; D unresolved. The CDR3 runs to 12 residues. The ends were cut back, 6 bases at V and 5 bases at J, with 11 bases in the middle. CDR1 and CDR2 from the germline V gene are MNHEY and SVGAGI. CDR3 sequence reads: CASRYPPHEQYF. CDR3 DNA: TGTGCCAGCAGATACCCCCCCCACGAGCAGTACTTC.

This chain uses TRBV27 with TRBJ2-3; D is uncertain. The CDR3 is 16 amino acids. The V end lost 7 bases, the J end lost 1 base, and 18 bases lay between the germline ends. CDR1 MNHEY and CDR2 SMNVEV come from the germline V gene (reference sequence). The CDR3, as DNA: TGTGCCAGCATCCCACCCTGGGGTGAAGGCACAGATACGCAGTATTTT. It codes for CASIPPWGEGTDTQYF.

This chain links TRBV5-1 with TRBJ2-6; TRBD2 is a possible D gene (5 bases). The CDR3 sequence is 13 residues long. Germline V gene lookup returns CDR1 SGHRS and CDR2 YFSETQ. Trimming removed 4 bases from V and 6 bases from J, with 8 bases in between. CDR3 sequence reads: CASSRGVANVLTF. In nucleotides, the CDR3 is TGCGCCAGCAGCCGGGGAGTGGCCAACGTCCTGACTTTC.

The V gene is TRBV5-1, the J gene TRBJ2-7, with TRBD1 matching 10 bases. This CDR3 is 14 amino acids long. The V segment lost 7 bases and the J segment 4 bases; nucleotides outside the gene matches: 8. Germline CDR1 SGHRS, CDR2 YFSETQ. In nucleotides, the CDR3 is TGCGCCAGCGGTAAGACAGGGGGCGTTTACGAGCAGTACTTC. Translation gives CASGKTGGVYEQYF.

A single count supports this clone. The V gene is TRBV5-1, the J gene TRBJ2-2, with D possibly being TRBD2 (6 bases). Trimming removed 1 base at V and 6 bases at J, with 13 bases between. Germline CDR1 and CDR2: SGHRS and YFSETQ. This CDR3 has 15 amino acids. The CDR3 DNA reads as TGCGCCAGCAGCTTGAGCGGGCGGACATCCGGGGAGCTGTTTTTT. Protein sequence: CASSLSGRTSGELFF.

This chain connects TRBV4-2 to TRBJ2-2; 7 bases agree with TRBD2. V lost 1 base, J lost 3 bases, and 8 bases stayed unmatched. The CDR3 loop spans 17 amino acids. Germline V gives CDR1 LGHNA, CDR2 YNFKEQ. The CDR3 sequence is CASSQVSLAVHTGELFF. CDR3 sequence (DNA): TGTGCCAGCAGCCAAGTTTCTCTAGCGGTGCACACCGGGGAGCTGTTTTTT.

The chain uses TRBV5-8 and TRBJ2-7; D ambiguous. Germline-derived CDR1 and CDR2 are SGHTS and YDEGEE. V dropped 6 bases and J dropped 6 bases, with 13 bases sitting between them. The CDR3 is made up of 12 amino acids. The DNA for the CDR3 is TGTGCCAGCAAGGGATCCTTCACCGAGCAGTACTTC. This encodes CASKGSFTEQYF.

This chain uses TRBV5-1 with TRBJ2-3, with a weak D call TRBD1 (5 bases). The CDR3 has 14 residues. From germline, CDR1 is SGHRS and CDR2 YFSETQ. V dropped 3 bases and J dropped 4 bases, with 12 bases sitting between them. CDR3 nucleotides: TGCGCCAGCAGCTCATCGGACAAATCAGATACGCAGTATTTT. Residues: CASSSSDKSDTQYF.

The chain uses TRBV10-1 and TRBJ2-7; 14 bases align to TRBD2. Germline V gene lookup returns CDR1 WNHNN and CDR2 SYGVQD (reference sequence). CDR3 size: 15 residues. The J segment lost 7 bases and the V segment lost 0 bases, leaving 2 bases of the junction unmatched. CDR3 bases: TGCGCCAGCAGTGAGTCGGGACTAGCGGGGGTTGAGCAGTACTTC. Amino acid sequence: CASSESGLAGVEQYF.

The CDR3 bases are TGTGCCAGCAGCTTAACAGAGAACACTGAAGCTTTCTTT. Translated, it gives CASSLTENTEAFF. V gene TRBV7-3 combines with J gene TRBJ1-1; D is undetermined. V lost 0 bases to trimming and J lost 1 base, with 3 bases between them. The CDR3 consists of 13 residues. Germline CDR1 SGHTA, CDR2 FQGTGA.

The V and J genes are TRBV5-8 and TRBJ1-2; D may be TRBD1 (6 bases). The ends were cut back, 4 bases at V and 2 bases at J, with 18 bases in the middle. The CDR3 consists of 16 residues. CDR1 is SGHTS, CDR2 YDEGEE, per germline. The CDR3 sequence is CASSALQGGGNYGYTF. Written as DNA, the CDR3 is TGTGCCAGCAGCGCGCTACAGGGAGGAGGCAACTATGGCTACACCTTC.

The chain employs TRBV5-1 and TRBJ2-7, with no clear D. This CDR3 is 12 amino acids long. V was trimmed by 4 bases and J by 0 bases, leaving 5 bases between them. The germline V gene has CDR1 SGHRS and CDR2 YFSETQ. Here the CDR3 reads CASSAPSYEQYF. CDR3 nucleotides: TGCGCCAGCAGCGCCCCCTCCTACGAGCAGTACTTC.